The sequence of this TCR beta chain was determined in a study of CD8+ T cells in alopecia areata (dated by TCRdb to 2017 to 2018). Regarding the complete study: Treated patients were enrolled in an open-label pilot trial of oral tofacitinib at 5 to 10 mg twice daily for moderate-to-severe alopecia areata. The RNA source kit depended on sample type: the PAXgene miRNA kit for fixed scalp, the miRNeasy kit for PBMCs, and the RNeasy kit for mouse skin. Clonality in the scalp was compared among normal scalp (n=4), patchy alopecia areata scalp (n=8), and alopecia totalis/universalis scalp (n=8). Tofacitinib was given for 6 to 18 months, followed by 6 months of follow-up off drug to assess delayed response and recurrence. Biopsies were taken from tofacitinib-treated patients at baseline and at 4 and 24 weeks of treatment, and a later scalp biopsy was taken in several of the tofacitinib-treated patients. Scalp tissue and sorted CD4+ and CD8+ peripheral blood T cells from patchy and totalis/universalis alopecia areata patients and from healthy controls were covered by human TCRbeta sequencing. TCRbeta CDR3 regions were amplified by immunoSEQ multiplex PCR using 35 Vbeta forward and 13 Jbeta reverse primers. To study T cell clonal expansion in alopecia areata, the researchers applied high-throughput TCRbeta sequencing to both the C3H/HeJ mouse model and human patients. For the treated patients, the SALT score, which quantifies what percentage of scalp surface area is affected, served as the measure of disease severity. General conclusions and limits of the study: TCR sequences shared between patients were less clear than in mice, possibly partly because of HLA diversity in the patient population. Resident alphabeta T cells in normal human skin are also sequenced, complicating scalp TCR repertoire analysis, unlike mouse skin dominated by gammadelta T cells. Many expanded lesional clones were found to persist in scalp and blood during tofacitinib treatment, and relapse after treatment cessation may be partly explained by this persistence. The treated cohort was small, with a single nonresponder, so links between baseline CD8+ expansion and response need larger studies. Compared with normal scalp, lesional scalp had higher clonality and more expanded CD8+ clones, particularly in alopecia totalis/universalis, a pattern that suggests antigenic drive. Scalp clonality and the number of expanded CD8+ clones among the top 100 scalp clones were significantly decreased by tofacitinib.

This clone was detected only a few times. Its antigen target is currently unknown. Base qualities are not recorded, but no much larger clone differs from it by a single base. The library was built by means of the immunoSEQ multiplex PCR assay. For TCR sequencing, RNA was extracted from every sample and reverse transcribed into cDNA to serve as template. SuperScript III was used for first-strand cDNA synthesis, primed with a 2:1 mix of oligo-dT and random hexamers. A synthetic immune receptor repertoire was used to gauge amplification bias, and whatever bias remained was removed computationally. On the authors' methods: After raw reads were preprocessed to remove errors, the CDR3 was defined following IMGT conventions as running from the conserved cysteine to phenylalanine. Clonality was computed by normalizing Shannon entropy by log2 of the number of productive unique TCRs and subtracting the result from 1. Whether each scalp clone was CD4 or CD8 was inferred by checking scalp TCRbeta sequences against the CD4 and CD8 repertoires from sorted blood. TCRdb holds this immuneACCESS table with in-frame rearrangements only. Some clones are missing; in checked studies, unresolved V genes explain under half, and the rest has no known cause. V, J and clone size are those of that table, while D and trimming were read from the DNA. This sample lists 130,000 or so clones; over 60% were detected once. The ten largest account for approximately 5.1% of the sample.

From the germline V gene, CDR1 is KGHSH and CDR2 is LQKENI. V is pared back by 2 bases and J by 4 bases, with 20 bases lying between the germline termini. There are 17 amino acids in the CDR3, from cysteine to phenylalanine inclusive. Only the CDR3 portion is preserved as DNA: 51 bases, with reading frame beginning at the first base. Sample time point, as interpreted from the label and publication: about 4 weeks on oral tofacitinib. According to the study, the label for this sample's treatment or condition signals: oral pan-JAK inhibitor, 5-10 mg twice daily. Lesional scalp punch biopsies and peripheral blood were obtained from alopecia areata patients. PBMCs were separated by density centrifugation and stained for CD3, CD4 and CD8, after which CD4+ and CD8+ T cells were sorted on a FACSAria.

The sample was CD4+ T cells sorted from blood, taken at week 4, from a patient treated with tofacitinib. This receptor chain uses TRBV18 and TRBJ1-2; the best D guess is TRBD1, with 6 bases matching. The sequence was collected from a human donor with alopecia areata. The DNA is TGTGCCAGCTCACCAGACCAATCGGGGCAGGGGAGCTATGGCTACACCTTC. This encodes CASSPDQSGQGSYGYTF.